These 8 T cell receptor beta chains share one sample of origin, sequenced in a study of cytomegalovirus exposure and HLA in healthy donors. Primers for the PCR totalled 60 Vbeta and 13 Jbeta. The table came from immunoSEQ multiplex PCR; TCRdb's copy has only in-frame clones and leaves some out. The sample includes about 180,000 clones, around 80% of them seen just once. The sample was PBMCs. All receptors come from a woman aged 35 to 49 in good health and CMV-seronegative.

About this clone itself: The same CDR3 arises from other DNA sequences in this sample as well. V and J are TRBV9 and TRBJ1-3; no firm D call. The V gene's germline CDR1 is SGDLS and CDR2 YYNGEE. V gave up 5 bases and J gave up 4 bases, with 4 bases separating them. The CDR3 is 11 amino acids. The CDR3 bases are TGTGCCAGCAGGTCAGGAAACACCATATATTTT. Translating it yields CASRSGNTIYF.

The chain has TRBV7-6 and TRBJ1-1, with 11 bases identical to TRBD1. V dropped 2 bases and J dropped 5; count of bases not matched to a gene: 4. The V gene's germline CDR1 is SGHVS and CDR2 FNYEAQ. The CDR3 runs to 15 residues. The CDR3 nucleotides read TGTGCCAGCAGCTTATCGGGACAGGGGGGTACTGAAGCTTTCTTT. Translation: CASSLSGQGGTEAFF.

The chain recombines TRBV5-4 with TRBJ2-2; 15 bases are a match to TRBD2. Germline V gives CDR1 SGHNT, CDR2 YYREEE (reference sequence). Trimming at V came to 6 bases and at J to 7 bases, leaving 10 bases not matched to a gene. The CDR3 runs 17 residues. The CDR3 is CASTGRTSGREDGELFF. DNA of the CDR3: TGTGCCAGCACCGGGCGGACTAGCGGGAGGGAAGACGGGGAGCTGTTTTTT.

The chain joins TRBV30 to TRBJ2-5, with D maybe TRBD2 (5 bases). CDR1 and CDR2 (germline): GTSNPN, SVGIG (reference sequence). V shed 2 bases and J shed 6 bases, with 19 bases lying between them. The CDR3 is made up of 15 amino acids. CDR3 nucleotide sequence: TGTGCCTGGAGTCCTCTGGACTCCGTGGTGAAGACCCAGTACTTC. It translates to CAWSPLDSVVKTQYF.

V and J are TRBV27 and TRBJ2-7; D is uncertain. CDR1 and CDR2 from the germline V gene are MNHEY and SMNVEV (reference sequence). V lost 7 bases and J 5 bases, leaving 9 bases between the germline ends. The CDR3 has 11 residues. CDR3 residues: CASTSSHEQYF. The DNA of the CDR3 is TGTGCCAGCACCTCAAGCCACGAGCAGTACTTC.

The gene calls are TRBV5-1 and TRBJ1-2; D is unclear. V lost 4 bases to trimming and J lost 8 bases, with 15 bases between them. Germline CDR1 is SGHRS and CDR2 is YFSETQ. The length of the CDR3 is 13 residues. The CDR3 DNA sequence: TGCGCCAGCAGCCGAACGGAGCTGGAAGGCTACACCTTC. Residues: CASSRTELEGYTF.

CDR3 sequence: CASSFNRGEGYGYTF. Written as DNA, the CDR3 is TGCGCCAGCAGTTTCAACAGGGGAGAGGGCTATGGCTACACCTTC. The V gene is TRBV5-1, the J gene TRBJ1-2; TRBD1 matches 7 bases. Germline V CDR1 and CDR2: SGHRS, YFSETQ. Trimming removed 5 bases from V and 4 bases from J; junction bases left unmatched: 11. The CDR3 spans 15 residues.

In DNA, the CDR3 is TGCGCCAGCAGCCTCAACCTTGGACAGGGGAGGATTCAAGAGACCCAGTACTTC. This gives the protein CASSLNLGQGRIQETQYF. The rearrangement joins TRBV4-1 to TRBJ2-5; 9 nucleotides match TRBD1. The CDR3 covers 18 residues. V was clipped by 4 bases and J by 2 bases; unmatched bases: 14. From germline, CDR1 is MGHRA and CDR2 YSYEKL.